This T cell receptor beta chain was sequenced during a study of blood T cell repertoires in COVID-19 (dated by TCRdb to about 2020). General notes on the study: The collaborator samples originated in the United States, Italy and Spain and spanned the acute and convalescent phases of COVID-19. The material from the prospective study consisted of cDNA or gDNA derived from T cells, B-cell-depleted T cells, or PBMCs. Subjects who had been exposed to COVID-19, were actively infected with it, or had recovered from it provided the deeply sampled blood TCRbeta repertoires that made up the dataset. The repertoires were made available in a free public database intended to serve as a resource for research on the immune response to SARS-CoV-2. Samples were obtained from the ongoing ImmuneRACE study (first 160 participants) and from over a thousand subjects provided by 6 global collaborators. Sample metadata almost always included a de-identified subject ID, COVID-19 status, age in years and sex. Where available, HLA class I and class II types were taken from metadata supplied by the sample provider and were not determined by assay-based typing. Broader findings and caveats from the paper: The amount of clinical and demographic metadata varied by source and participant and was provided uncurated.

TCRbeta CDR3 regions were amplified from genomic DNA using the immunoSEQ Assay, a bias-controlled multiplex PCR. In the original analysis: Within the assay, amplification of reference gene primers was used to estimate how many nucleated cells each sample contained. Sequence reads were collapsed and filtered to measure the absolute abundance of every unique TCRbeta CDR3 rearrangement. For each sample, productive Simpson clonality was calculated by taking the square root of Simpson's diversity index across productive rearrangements. TCRdb stores this immuneACCESS table with in-frame sequences only. Part of the clones is absent; in the studies checked, under half of the shortfall reflects unresolved V genes, and no reason is known for the rest. V and J calls plus clone size are reproduced from that table; the DNA served to infer D and trimming. The sample table holds about 260,000 clones, of which 86% were seen once. The top ten hold 3.6% of the sample.

Points on this clone: Its antigen is currently not known. Base-call qualities are not available, and no considerably larger clone is one nucleotide away.

Clipping removes 6 bases from V and 2 bases from J, with 12 as the unmatched junction base count. CDR1 and CDR2 are read off the germline V gene (reference sequence) as LNHDA and SQIVND. There are 17 amino acids in the CDR3, from cysteine to phenylalanine inclusive. Only the CDR3 portion is preserved as DNA: 51 bases, with reading frame beginning at the first base. Whole blood was collected in K2EDTA tubes by collaborating institutions according to the institutions' own protocols. Collaborator samples were shipped for TCRbeta analysis as frozen whole blood, isolated PBMCs, or DNA extracted from either sample type.

The sample was peripheral blood. Recombination linked TRBV19 to TRBJ1-3; TRBD1 lines up with 8 middle nucleotides. The TCR comes from a man between 18 and 29 years old with active or convalescent COVID-19. This receptor carries the CDR3 CASSSYKDRVTGNTIYF. Here is the DNA: TGTGCCAGTAGCAGTTATAAGGACAGGGTAACTGGAAACACCATATATTTT.